A selection of T cell receptor beta chains follows, all from one sample in a study of control samples from healthy donors and cancer patients. Measured with immunoSEQ multiplex PCR; TCRdb has only the in-frame clones, and not every one. This table has about 150,000 clones, under 95% appearing once. Specimen: blood. Source of these receptors: a man aged 18-30 years in good health. The CDR3 runs from the conserved cysteine through the conserved F or W. D genes are given only for firm matches. Where a row states a size, it is once, few, many or the class of an expanded clone; other rows omit it.

j_call v_call clone_size d_call cdr3_nt cdr3_aa
TRBJ2-1 TRBV7-3 . TRBD2 TGTGCCAGCAGCTCCCCCCCCGGGTCTAGCGGGAGGGCCTCTGAGCAGTTCTTC CASSSPPGSSGRASEQFF
TRBJ1-2 TRBV30 . TRBD1 TGTGCCTGGAGTGAACAGGGGCAGCGCTACACCTTC CAWSEQGQRYTF
TRBJ2-7 TRBV4-2 . TRBD2 TGTGCCAGCAGCCAAGGGGAGGGAATCGACGAGCAGTACTTC CASSQGEGIDEQYF
TRBJ1-1 TRBV12-3/TRBV12-4 . . TGTGCCAGCAGTCCCTTACGAGATGAAGCTTTCTTT CASSPLRDEAFF
TRBJ2-7 TRBV6-5 . TRBD1 TGTGCCAGCAGTTTATTACCGGGACAGGGGATTTACGAGCAGTACTTC CASSLLPGQGIYEQYF
TRBJ1-2 TRBV6-5 . . TGTGCCAGCAGAGGGGGTAACTGGGGCTACACCTTC CASRGGNWGYTF
TRBJ1-2 TRBV30 few . TGTGCCTGGATCTCAGACAGATGGGGCTACACCTTC CAWISDRWGYTF
TRBJ1-5 TRBV10-2 . . TGCGCCAGCAGTGGGAGAGAAGGAAATAGCAATCAGCCCCAGCATTTT CASSGREGNSNQPQHF
TRBJ1-2 TRBV28 . TRBD1 TGTGCCAGCAGTTTAGCTCGCCAGGGGGCTGGCTACACCTTC CASSLARQGAGYTF
TRBJ1-1 TRBV7-2 . TRBD1 TGTGCCAGCAGCTCGACAGGGGGCAGGACTGAAGCTTTCTTT CASSSTGGRTEAFF
TRBJ2-1 TRBV5-4 . TRBD1 TGTGCCAGCAGCTTCGGACAGGGTACCCACAATGAGCAGTTCTTC CASSFGQGTHNEQFF
TRBJ2-5 TRBV4-1 . . TGCGCCAGCAGCCGGACGACAGCCACACAAGAGACCCAGTACTTC CASSRTTATQETQYF
TRBJ2-1 TRBV24-1 . TRBD2 TGTGCCACCAGTGAACCTACGACTAGCGGGACTGACAATGAGCAGTTCTTC CATSEPTTSGTDNEQFF
TRBJ2-1 TRBV6-6 . . TGTGCCAGCACCGTCTCCTACAATGAGCAGTTCTTC CASTVSYNEQFF
TRBJ1-3 TRBV2 . . TGTGCCAGCAGTGTCGGGGACGCCTCTGGAAACACCATATATTTT CASSVGDASGNTIYF
TRBJ2-2 TRBV24-1 . . TGTGCCACCAGTGAGTCGAACAGGGTCGGGGAGCTGTTTTTT CATSESNRVGELFF
TRBJ2-5 TRBV5-6 . TRBD1 TGTGCCAGCAGCCTTACAGGGGCTACGGAGACCCAGTACTTC CASSLTGATETQYF